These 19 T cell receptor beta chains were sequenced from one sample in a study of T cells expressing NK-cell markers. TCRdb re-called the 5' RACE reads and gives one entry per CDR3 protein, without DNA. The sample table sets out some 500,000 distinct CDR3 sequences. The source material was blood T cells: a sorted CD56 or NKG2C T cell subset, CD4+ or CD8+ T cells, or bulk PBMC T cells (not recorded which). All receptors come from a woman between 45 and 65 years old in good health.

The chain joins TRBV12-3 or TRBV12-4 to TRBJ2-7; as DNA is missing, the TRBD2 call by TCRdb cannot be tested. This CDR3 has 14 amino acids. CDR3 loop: CASSFRGSPYEQYF.

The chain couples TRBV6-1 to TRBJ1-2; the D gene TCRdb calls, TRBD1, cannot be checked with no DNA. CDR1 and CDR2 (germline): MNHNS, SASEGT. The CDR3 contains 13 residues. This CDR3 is CASSVGGEYGYTF.

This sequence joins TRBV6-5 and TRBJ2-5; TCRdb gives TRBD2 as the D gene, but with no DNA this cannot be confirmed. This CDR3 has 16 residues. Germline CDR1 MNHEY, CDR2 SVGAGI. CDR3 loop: CASSYAGLAGRETQYF.

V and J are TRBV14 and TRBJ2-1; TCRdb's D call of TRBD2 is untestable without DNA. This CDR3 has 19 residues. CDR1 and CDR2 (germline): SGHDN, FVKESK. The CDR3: CASSPFGTSGAFSYNEQFF.

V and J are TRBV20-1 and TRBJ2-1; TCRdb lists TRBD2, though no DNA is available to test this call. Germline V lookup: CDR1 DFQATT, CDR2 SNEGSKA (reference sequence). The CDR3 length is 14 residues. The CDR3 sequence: CSAPAGGGYNEQFF.

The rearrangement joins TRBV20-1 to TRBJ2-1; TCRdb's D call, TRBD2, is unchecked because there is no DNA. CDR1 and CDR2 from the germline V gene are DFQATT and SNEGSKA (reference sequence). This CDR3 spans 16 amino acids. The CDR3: CSARPPTSRTYNEQFF.

The chain's CDR3 is CASSLESWGTQYF. V and J are TRBV6-5 and TRBJ2-5. Looked up from germline, CDR1 is MNHEY and CDR2 is SVGAGI. The CDR3 covers 13 residues.

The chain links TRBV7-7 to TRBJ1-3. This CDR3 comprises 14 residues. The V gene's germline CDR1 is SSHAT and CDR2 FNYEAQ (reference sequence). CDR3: CASSAGYPGGTIYF.

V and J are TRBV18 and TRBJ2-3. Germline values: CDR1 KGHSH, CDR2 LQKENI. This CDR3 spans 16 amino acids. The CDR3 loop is CASSPVGGSSTDTQYF. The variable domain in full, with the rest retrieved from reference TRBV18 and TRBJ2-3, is NAGVMQNPRHLVRRRGQEARLRCSPMKGHSHVYWYRQLPEEGLKFMVYLQKENIIDESGMPKERFSAEFPKEGPSILRIQQVVRGDSAAYFCASSPVGGSSTDTQYFGPGTRLTVL.

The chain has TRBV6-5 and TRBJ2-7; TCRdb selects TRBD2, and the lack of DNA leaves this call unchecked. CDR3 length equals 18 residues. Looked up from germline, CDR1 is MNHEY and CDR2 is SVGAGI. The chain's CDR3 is CASSRLGTSGRASYEQYF.

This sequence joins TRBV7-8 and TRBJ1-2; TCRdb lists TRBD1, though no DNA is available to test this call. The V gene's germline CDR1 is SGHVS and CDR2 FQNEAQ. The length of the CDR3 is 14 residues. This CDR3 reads CASSPRAVTYGYTF.

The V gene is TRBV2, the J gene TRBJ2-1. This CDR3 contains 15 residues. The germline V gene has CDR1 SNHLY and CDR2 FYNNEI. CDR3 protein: CASSELLISYNEQFF.

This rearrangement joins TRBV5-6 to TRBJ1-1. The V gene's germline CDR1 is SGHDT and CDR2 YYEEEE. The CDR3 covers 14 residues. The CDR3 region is CASSLENEQTEAFF.

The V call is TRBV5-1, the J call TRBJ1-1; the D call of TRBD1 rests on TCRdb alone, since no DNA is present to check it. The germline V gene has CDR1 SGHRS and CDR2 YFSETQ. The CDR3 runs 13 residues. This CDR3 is CASSLEWTAKAFF.

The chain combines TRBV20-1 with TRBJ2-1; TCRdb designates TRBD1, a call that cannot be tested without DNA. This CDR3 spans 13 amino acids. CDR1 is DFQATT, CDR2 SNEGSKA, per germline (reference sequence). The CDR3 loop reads CSAAPTGGHEQFF.

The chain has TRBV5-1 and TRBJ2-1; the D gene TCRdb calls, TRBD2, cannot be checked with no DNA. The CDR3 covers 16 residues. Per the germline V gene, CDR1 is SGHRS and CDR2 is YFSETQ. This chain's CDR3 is CASSNTRLAGGDEQFF. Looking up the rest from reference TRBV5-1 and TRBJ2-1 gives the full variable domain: KAGVTQTPRYLIKTRGQQVTLSCSPISGHRSVSWYQQTPGQGLQFLFEYFSETQRNKGNFPGRFSGRQFSNSRSEMNVSTLELGDSALYLCASSNTRLAGGDEQFFGPGTRLTVL.

This chain's CDR3 is CASSPVAGVRTRVRQYF. The chain joins TRBV7-9 to TRBJ2-7; with no DNA, the TCRdb D assignment of TRBD2 cannot be verified. CDR1 is SEHNR and CDR2 is FQNEAQ in the germline V gene (reference sequence). The CDR3 is 17 residues long.

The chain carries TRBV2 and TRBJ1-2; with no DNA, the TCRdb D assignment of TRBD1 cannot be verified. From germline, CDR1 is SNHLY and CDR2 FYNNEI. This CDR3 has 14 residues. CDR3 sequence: CASSLQGAIYGYTF.

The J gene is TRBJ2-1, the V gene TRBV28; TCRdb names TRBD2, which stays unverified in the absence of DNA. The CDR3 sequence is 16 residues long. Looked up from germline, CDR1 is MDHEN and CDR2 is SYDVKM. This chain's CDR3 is CASSLWTSGRNNEQFF.